Listed below are T cell receptor beta chains from one sample, sequenced in a study of T cell clones after liver transplantation. Repertoires were generated with immunoSEQ multiplex PCR, while TCRdb's copy carries only in-frame clones and drops some. This table holds about 15,000 clones, 82% found once. The material was CD8+ T cells from blood, obtained roughly 50 months after liver transplant. These receptors originate from a human patient who received a liver transplant. Some T cells may have originated in the graft donor. The CDR3 runs from the conserved cysteine through the conserved F or W. D genes are given only for firm matches. Only part of the rows carry a size: once, few, many, or a class if the clone is expanded.

clone_size,d_call,j_call,v_call,cdr3_nt,cdr3_aa
NA,NA,TRBJ2-2,TRBV11-1,TGTGCCAGCCCCGGACAAGACACCGGGGAGCTGTTTTTT,CASPGQDTGELFF
NA,NA,TRBJ2-1,TRBV25-1,TGTGCCAGCAGTGAATCCTACAATGAGCAGTTCTTC,CASSESYNEQFF
NA,NA,TRBJ2-2,TRBV9,TGTGCCAGCATGGGGCTTGGCACCGGGGAGCTGTTTTTT,CASMGLGTGELFF
medium-sized,TRBD2,TRBJ2-1,TRBV28,TGTGCCAGCAGCCTGAACCCTAGCGGGAGTTTCGGATTAGGGGATGAGCAGTTCTTC,CASSLNPSGSFGLGDEQFF
NA,NA,TRBJ1-5,TRBV2,TGTGCCAGCAGTGATGCCCCGGCGGGCAATCAGCCCCAGCATTTT,CASSDAPAGNQPQHF
once,NA,TRBJ1-2,TRBV27,TGTGCCAGCAGTCCCTATGGGGGGGAGGGCTACACCTTC,CASSPYGGEGYTF
NA,TRBD2,TRBJ2-1,TRBV5-1,TGCGCCAGCAGCCCCGGGGGGGATGAGCAGTTCTTC,CASSPGGDEQFF
NA,TRBD2,TRBJ2-3,TRBV5-6,TGTGCCAGCAGCATAGGGAGGGCGGGGAGCTTCACAGATACGCAGTATTTT,CASSIGRAGSFTDTQYF
NA,NA,TRBJ1-5,TRBV28,TGTGCCAGCAGTCTCCCCGCCCGAATCGACAACAATCAGCCCCAGCATTTT,CASSLPARIDNNQPQHF
NA,NA,TRBJ2-7,TRBV6-5,TGTGCCAGCAGTTACGGTGGTTCGGGGTCCTACGAGCAGTACTTC,CASSYGGSGSYEQYF
NA,NA,TRBJ2-6,TRBV5-5,TGTGCCAGCAGTCGGGGCGCTGGGGCCAACGTCCTGACTTTC,CASSRGAGANVLTF
NA,TRBD2,TRBJ2-3,TRBV6-4,TGTGCCAGCAGTGAGGGTAGCGGGACCGCAGATACGCAGTATTTT,CASSEGSGTADTQYF
NA,TRBD2,TRBJ2-3,TRBV5-4,TGTGCCAGCAGCGCGGTTGCCGGGACTAGCGGGGTAGATAGCACAGATACGCAGTATTTT,CASSAVAGTSGVDSTDTQYF
once,NA,TRBJ2-7,TRBV7-6,TGTGCCAGCAGCTTAAAGGGGTACGAGCAGTACTTC,CASSLKGYEQYF
NA,NA,TRBJ2-7,TRBV12-5,TGTGCTAGTGGTCCCGTGGGGCCCCGCTACGAGCAGTACTTC,CASGPVGPRYEQYF
NA,TRBD2,TRBJ2-7,TRBV5-4,TGTGCCAGCAGCTTGTCTAGCGGGACCTACGAGCAGTACTTC,CASSLSSGTYEQYF
NA,TRBD2,TRBJ2-7,TRBV5-4,TGTGCCAGCAGCTTACCGGGACTAGTAAGCGAGCAGTACTTC,CASSLPGLVSEQYF
NA,NA,TRBJ1-4,TRBV28,TGTGCCAGTTCGGGGGGGTCAAGTGAAAAACTGTTTTTT,CASSGGSSEKLFF
NA,NA,TRBJ2-2,TRBV4-1,TGCGCCAGCAGCCAAGCGGTTTCCGCGAACACCGGGGAGCTGTTTTTT,CASSQAVSANTGELFF
NA,TRBD1,TRBJ2-7,TRBV7-2,TGTGCCAGCAGCTTTTGGACAGGGGCCGGGCACGAGCAGTACTTC,CASSFWTGAGHEQYF
NA,NA,TRBJ2-7,TRBV5-1,TGCGCCAGCAGGAAGCGGCAGGGGCCGATCTCCTACGAGCAGTACTTC,CASRKRQGPISYEQYF
NA,TRBD2,TRBJ2-1,TRBV5-8,TGTGCCAGCAGCTTATTCCTCAGCGGGGGTCGCCATGAGCAGTTCTTC,CASSLFLSGGRHEQFF
NA,NA,TRBJ1-2,TRBV6-5,TGTGCCAGCAGTAAGGAAGAGAAAACAACAGGACTCCAGTTC,CASSKEEKTTGLQF
NA,NA,TRBJ2-5,TRBV6-1,TGTGCCAGCAGTGAAATGCGGCCCCGAGAGACCCAGTACTTC,CASSEMRPRETQYF
NA,NA,TRBJ2-1,TRBV11-2,TGTGCGAGCCGGCTCGCGGGTTACAATGAGCAGTTCTTC,CASRLAGYNEQFF
NA,NA,TRBJ2-1,TRBV11-2,TGTGCCAGCAGCTTAGGGGGACCGATCAATGAGCAGTTCTTC,CASSLGGPINEQFF
NA,TRBD2,TRBJ2-3,TRBV15,TGTGCCACCAGCAGAGATTTTCTAGCGGGGGCGGTTTCGGATACGCAGTATTTT,CATSRDFLAGAVSDTQYF
NA,TRBD2,TRBJ2-1,TRBV10-1,TGCGCCAGCAGTGAACTAGCGGGAGGTGTAGGGTCATCCTACAATGAGCAGTTCTTC,CASSELAGGVGSSYNEQFF
NA,NA,TRBJ2-2,TRBV9,TGTGCCAGCACGGGGGACACCGGGGAGCTGTTTTTT,CASTGDTGELFF
NA,TRBD1,TRBJ2-2,TRBV2,TGTGCCAGCAGCATACCGGGACAGGGGAACGGGGAGCTGTTTTTT,CASSIPGQGNGELFF
few,NA,TRBJ2-1,TRBV10-3,TGTGCCATCAGTGAGCCCCTGGGCTTTGGGATCTCCGATGAGCAGTTCTTC,CAISEPLGFGISDEQFF
NA,NA,TRBJ1-5,TRBV5-5,TGTGCCAGCAGCTTGGCGGCACTAGCCAATCAGCCCCAGCATTTT,CASSLAALANQPQHF
NA,TRBD2,TRBJ2-5,TRBV4-3,TGCGCCAGCAGCCAAGAGAAGAGCGGGGGGGAAGGAGAGACCCAGTACTTC,CASSQEKSGGEGETQYF
once,NA,TRBJ1-4,TRBV20-1,TGCCTCGGTCTCCAGGGACAACTGTTTTTT,CLGLQGQLFF
NA,NA,TRBJ1-1,TRBV19,TGTGCTACGGACACGAACACTGAAGCTTTCTTT,CATDTNTEAFF
NA,TRBD1,TRBJ1-5,TRBV27,TGTGCCAGCAGTGCGGGACAGGGGGGTGGGCCCCAGCATTTT,CASSAGQGGGPQHF
once,NA,TRBJ1-2,TRBV19,TGTGCCAGTACCGCAGGGTACGGCTACACCTTC,CASTAGYGYTF
few,NA,TRBJ2-7,TRBV27,TGTGCCAGCAGTTTAGGCGGCAGCCGAAATGGGCAGTACTTC,CASSLGGSRNGQYF
NA,NA,TRBJ1-1,TRBV9,TGTGCCAGCAGCGTAGGGGACGGCCCTGAAGCTTTCTTT,CASSVGDGPEAFF
NA,NA,TRBJ1-1,TRBV27,TGTGCCACCTCCCCGGGGGTAAAAACTGAAGCTTTCTTT,CATSPGVKTEAFF
NA,NA,TRBJ2-1,TRBV6-5,TGTGCCAGTGCTTGGATGGGCCCCTACAATGAGCAGTTCTTC,CASAWMGPYNEQFF
few,NA,TRBJ2-7,TRBV2,TGTGCCAGCACGGTGGGGGACTCCTACGAGCAGTACTTC,CASTVGDSYEQYF
NA,TRBD2,TRBJ2-7,TRBV28,TGTGCCAGCAGTTTCTCCCGACTAGCGGGGCTATACGAGCAGTACTTC,CASSFSRLAGLYEQYF
NA,TRBD2,TRBJ2-3,TRBV7-3,TGTGCCAGCAGCTTCCGGGAGGACCACACAGATACGCAGTATTTT,CASSFREDHTDTQYF
NA,TRBD1,TRBJ2-7,TRBV27,TGTGCCAGCAGTAGGGGGACAGGGATGTTCTACGAGCAGTACTTC,CASSRGTGMFYEQYF
NA,NA,TRBJ1-5,TRBV19,TGTGCCTCCTGGGGAGGGGCCAAGTCCCAGCATTTT,CASWGGAKSQHF
NA,TRBD2,TRBJ2-7,TRBV4-1,TGCGCCAGCAGCCAAGATAGGTCCCGGGCGGGAGAAGGGACCGAGCAGTACTTC,CASSQDRSRAGEGTEQYF
few,NA,TRBJ1-2,TRBV27,TGTGCCAGCAGTCCGCCAAACCCAGACGGACCCGCCAATGGCTACACCTTC,CASSPPNPDGPANGYTF
few,TRBD2,TRBJ2-5,TRBV9,TGTGCCAGCAGCGTAAGTTCGGGATGGTGGACTAGTAAAGAGACCCAGTACTTC,CASSVSSGWWTSKETQYF
NA,NA,TRBJ2-1,TRBV29-1,TGCAGCGTTGAGGTCAGCTCCTACAATGAGCAGTTCTTC,CSVEVSSYNEQFF
NA,NA,TRBJ2-1,TRBV27,TGTGCCAGCAGTAAGGTCTCCTACAATGAGCAGTTCTTC,CASSKVSYNEQFF
NA,NA,TRBJ1-2,TRBV14,TGTGCCAGCAGCCAAGGTGGGTCCCATGGCTACACCTTC,CASSQGGSHGYTF
NA,NA,TRBJ1-1,TRBV18,TGTGCCAGCTCACCCGGGAACACTGAAGCTTTCTTT,CASSPGNTEAFF
NA,NA,TRBJ1-1,TRBV5-6,TGTGCCAGCAGCTTGGGGGAGTCTGAAGCTTTCTTT,CASSLGESEAFF